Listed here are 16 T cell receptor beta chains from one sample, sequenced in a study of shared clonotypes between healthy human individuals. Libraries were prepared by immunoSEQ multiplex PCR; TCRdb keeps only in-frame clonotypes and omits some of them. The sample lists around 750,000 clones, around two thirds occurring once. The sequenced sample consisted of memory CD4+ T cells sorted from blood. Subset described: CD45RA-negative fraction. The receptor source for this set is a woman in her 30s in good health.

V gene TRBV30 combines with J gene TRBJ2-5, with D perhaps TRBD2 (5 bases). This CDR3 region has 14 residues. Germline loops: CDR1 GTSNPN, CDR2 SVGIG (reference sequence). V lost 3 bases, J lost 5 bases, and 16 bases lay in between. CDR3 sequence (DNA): TGTGCCTGGAGCCGAACTAGGAGAGGCGAGACCCAGTACTTC. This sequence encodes CAWSRTRRGETQYF.

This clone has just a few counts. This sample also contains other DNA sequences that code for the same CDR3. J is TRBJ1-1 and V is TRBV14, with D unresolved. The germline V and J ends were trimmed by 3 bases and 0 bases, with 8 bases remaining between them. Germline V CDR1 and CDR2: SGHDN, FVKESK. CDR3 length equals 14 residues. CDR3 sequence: CASSQAKLNTEAFF. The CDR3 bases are TGTGCCAGCAGCCAGGCAAAACTGAACACTGAAGCTTTCTTT.

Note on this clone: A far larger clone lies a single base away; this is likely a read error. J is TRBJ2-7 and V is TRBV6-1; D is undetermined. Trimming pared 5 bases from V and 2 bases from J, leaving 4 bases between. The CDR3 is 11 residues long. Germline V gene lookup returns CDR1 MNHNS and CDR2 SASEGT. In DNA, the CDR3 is TGTGCCAGCAGTCACACCTACGAGCAGTACTTC. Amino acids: CASSHTYEQYF.

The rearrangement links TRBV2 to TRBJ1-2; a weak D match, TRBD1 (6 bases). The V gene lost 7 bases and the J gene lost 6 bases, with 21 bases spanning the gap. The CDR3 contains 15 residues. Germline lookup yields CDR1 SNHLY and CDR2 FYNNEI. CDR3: CASNRQELLRDGYTF. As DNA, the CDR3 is TGTGCCAGCAACCGACAGGAGCTTCTAAGGGATGGCTACACCTTC.

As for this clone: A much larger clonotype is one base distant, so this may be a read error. The DNA for the CDR3 is TGTGCCAGCAGCTTACCGGGAGGGTACAATGAGCAGTTCTTC. Translation: CASSLPGGYNEQFF. The chain links TRBV7-3 to TRBJ2-1; 8 bases line up with TRBD2. CDR1 and CDR2 (germline): SGHTA, FQGTGA. V gave up 2 bases and J gave up 4 bases; unmatched junction bases: 1. This CDR3 region has 14 residues.

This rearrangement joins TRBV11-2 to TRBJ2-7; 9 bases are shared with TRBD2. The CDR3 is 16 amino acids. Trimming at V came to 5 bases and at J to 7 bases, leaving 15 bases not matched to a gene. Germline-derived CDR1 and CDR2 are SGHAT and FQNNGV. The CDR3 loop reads CASSPRNSGSTREQYF. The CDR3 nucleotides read TGTGCCAGCAGCCCGCGAAATAGCGGGAGTACGAGGGAGCAGTACTTC.

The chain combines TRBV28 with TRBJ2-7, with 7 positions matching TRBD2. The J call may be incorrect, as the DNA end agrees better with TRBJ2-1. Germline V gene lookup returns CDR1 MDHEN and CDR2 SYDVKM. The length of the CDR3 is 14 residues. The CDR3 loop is CASSPSGSYNEQFF. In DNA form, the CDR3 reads TGTGCCAGCAGTCCTAGCGGATCGTACAATGAGCAGTTCTTC.

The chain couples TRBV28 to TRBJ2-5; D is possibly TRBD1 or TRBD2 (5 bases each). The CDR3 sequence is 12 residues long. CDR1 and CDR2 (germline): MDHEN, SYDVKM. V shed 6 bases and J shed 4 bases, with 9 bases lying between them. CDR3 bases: TGTGCCAGCAGCGGGACCTCAGAGACCCAGTACTTC. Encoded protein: CASSGTSETQYF.

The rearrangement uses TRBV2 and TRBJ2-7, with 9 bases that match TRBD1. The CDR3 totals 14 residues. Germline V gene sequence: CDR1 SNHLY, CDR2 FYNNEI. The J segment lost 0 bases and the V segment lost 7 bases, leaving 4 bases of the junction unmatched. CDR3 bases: TGTGCCAGCAATGGACAGGGGCACTCCTACGAGCAGTACTTC. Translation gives CASNGQGHSYEQYF.

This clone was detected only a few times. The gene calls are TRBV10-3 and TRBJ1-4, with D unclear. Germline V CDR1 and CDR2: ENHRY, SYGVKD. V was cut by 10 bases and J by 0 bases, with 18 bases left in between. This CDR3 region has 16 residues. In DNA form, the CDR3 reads TGTGCCACCGGGCTACAACTAGTCGCAACTAATGAAAAACTGTTTTTT. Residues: CATGLQLVATNEKLFF.

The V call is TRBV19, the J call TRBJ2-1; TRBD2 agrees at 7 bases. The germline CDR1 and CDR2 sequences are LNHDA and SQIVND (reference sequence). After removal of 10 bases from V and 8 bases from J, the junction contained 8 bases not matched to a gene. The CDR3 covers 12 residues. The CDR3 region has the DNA TGTGCCACGCAGGCAGGGAGGGATGAGCAGTTCTTC. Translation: CATQAGRDEQFF.

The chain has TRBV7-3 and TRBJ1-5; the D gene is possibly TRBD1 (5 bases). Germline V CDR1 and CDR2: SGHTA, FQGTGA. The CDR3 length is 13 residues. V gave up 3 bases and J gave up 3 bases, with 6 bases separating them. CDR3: CASSLTDNQPQHF. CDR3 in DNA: TGTGCCAGCAGCTTGACAGACAATCAGCCCCAGCATTTT. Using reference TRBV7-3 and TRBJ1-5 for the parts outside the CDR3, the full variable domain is GAGVSQTPSNKVTEKGKYVELRCDPISGHTALYWYRQSLGQGPEFLIYFQGTGAADDSGLPNDRFFAVRPEGSVSTLKIQRTERGDSAVYLCASSLTDNQPQHFGDGTRLSIL.

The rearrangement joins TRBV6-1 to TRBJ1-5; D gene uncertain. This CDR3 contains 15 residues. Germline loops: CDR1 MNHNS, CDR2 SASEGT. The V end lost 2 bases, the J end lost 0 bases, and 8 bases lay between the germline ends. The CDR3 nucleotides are TGTGCCAGCAGTGAATTTGGGAATAGCAATCAGCCCCAGCATTTT. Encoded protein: CASSEFGNSNQPQHF.

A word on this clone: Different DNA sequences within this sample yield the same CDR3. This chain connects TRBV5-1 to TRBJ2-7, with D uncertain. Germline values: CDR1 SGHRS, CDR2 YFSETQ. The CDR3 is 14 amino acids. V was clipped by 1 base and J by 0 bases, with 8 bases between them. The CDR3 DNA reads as TGCGCCAGCAGCTTGTTGGGTAGCTCCTACGAGCAGTACTTC. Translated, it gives CASSLLGSSYEQYF.

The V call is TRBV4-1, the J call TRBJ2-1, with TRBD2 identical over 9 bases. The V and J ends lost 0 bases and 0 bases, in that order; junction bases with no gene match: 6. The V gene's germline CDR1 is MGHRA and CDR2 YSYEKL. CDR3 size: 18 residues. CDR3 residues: CASSQDHETSGSYNEQFF. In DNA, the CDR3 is TGCGCCAGCAGCCAAGATCATGAGACTAGCGGCTCCTACAATGAGCAGTTCTTC.

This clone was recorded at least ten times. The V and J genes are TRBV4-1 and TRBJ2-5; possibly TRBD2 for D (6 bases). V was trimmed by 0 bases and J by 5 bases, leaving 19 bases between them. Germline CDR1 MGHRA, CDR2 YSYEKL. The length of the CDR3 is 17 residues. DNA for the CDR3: TGCGCCAGCAGCCAAGATAGGGCTCGGGCTAGCGTGGAGACCCAGTACTTC. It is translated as CASSQDRARASVETQYF.